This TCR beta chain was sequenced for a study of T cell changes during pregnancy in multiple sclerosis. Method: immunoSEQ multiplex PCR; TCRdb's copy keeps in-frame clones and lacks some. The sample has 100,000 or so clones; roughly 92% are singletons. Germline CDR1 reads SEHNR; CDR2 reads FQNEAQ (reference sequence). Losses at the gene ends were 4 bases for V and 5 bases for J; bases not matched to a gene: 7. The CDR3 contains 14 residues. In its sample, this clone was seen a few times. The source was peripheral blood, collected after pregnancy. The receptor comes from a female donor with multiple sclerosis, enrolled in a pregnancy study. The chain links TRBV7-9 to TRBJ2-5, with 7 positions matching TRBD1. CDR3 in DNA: TGTGCCAGCAGCTGGGGACAGTTGAGGGAGACCCAGTACTTC. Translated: CASSWGQLRETQYF.